Here is one T cell receptor (beta chain) with its context. Its recognized antigen is unknown. One junction end does not reproduce the germline sequence, and a read error may be involved. The data originate from a study of molecular identifiers for immune sequencing clone quantification (dated by TCRdb to the late 2010s). With respect to the entire study: For a replicate experiment, RNA from around 20,000 or 100,000 naive CD8 T cells was divided into five aliquots, of which four were sequenced. CD8 T cells were used in a methods study to benchmark molecular-identifier clustering-based TCR repertoire sequencing (MIDCIRS) and TCR RNA copy counting. Study-level results and caveats: Without barcode sub-clustering, chimeric consensus sequences inflated TCR diversity; chimeras reached as high as 47%. Clones above 20 RNA copies held over 99% of molecules in CMV-specific effector cells but under 1% in naive cells. Highly expanded clone sizes could be underestimated if identical TCR molecules share a barcode. Spiked-in Jurkat TCR RNA equivalent to a single cell was reported to be detectable even among some 910,000 naive CD8 T cells. The naive libraries included spiked-in Jurkat TCR RNA (about nine copies' worth), and this Jurkat TCR RNA is not part of the donor repertoire. Modeling indicated about three TCR RNA copies recovered per cell, compared with about 9.7 by digital PCR, which implies a capture efficiency of around 30%.

Receptors were amplified or captured by PCR. Sequencing was carried out with an Illumina HiSeq 4000. Bulk TCR libraries were made following a previously described method, with the TCR primers given in Table S5. Total RNA was purified with the Qiagen AllPrep DNA/RNA kit. Reads from multiple sequencing runs of the same library were pooled before analysis. On the authors' methods: Reads were retained only if the reads had an exact TCR constant sequence, and the retained reads were trimmed to 150 nt and grouped according to their 12-nt molecular barcodes. Reads within each barcode group were sub-clustered using a 15% Levenshtein threshold, and quality-weighted consensus sequences were constructed for each RNA molecule. Non-functional sequences were excluded, and lower-count sequences lying one edit away from another sequence were also excluded. Based on a fit of two negative binomial distributions, barcode sub-clusters having less than 20% of the maximum read count were discarded. TCRdb handled the public reads itself, with Q25 trimming in fastp and clone calling in MiXCR, and kept productive beta chains. Each CDR3 protein gets just one entry, which takes the most common genes and DNA from the rows behind it. These V and J calls derive from TCRdb rather than the authors' analysis. This sample holds about 640,000 distinct CDR3 sequences; 15% to 20% were observed only once. In total, the top ten clones hold roughly 0.85% of the sample.

Spanning cysteine to phenylalanine, the CDR3 consists of 13 amino acids. Only the CDR3 portion is preserved as DNA: 39 bases, with reading frame beginning at the first base. Naive CD8 T cell libraries were made from around 18,000 to 910,000 sorted cells using 10%, 30% or 50% of purified RNA. Naive CD8 T cells were FACS-sorted as CD8+CD4-CCR7+CD45RA+ on a BD FACSAria II into RLT Plus buffer. To test detection sensitivity, Jurkat RNA equivalent to about ten TCR copies was spiked into samples of about 17,000-1,100,000 naive CD8 T cells. CD8 T cells were enriched using RosetteSep CD8+ T Cell Enrichment Cocktail and Ficoll-Paque, and the enriched cells then underwent ACK red cell lysis.

This receptor was obtained from a human donor in good health. Some libraries in this study had Jurkat cell RNA spiked in. What was sequenced was naive CD8+ T cells from blood, with Jurkat cell RNA spiked in. The label giving this sample's cell subset or site can be read as: FACS-sorted CD8+CD4-CCR7+CD45RA+ naive T cells. Here the chain combines TRBV12-3 or TRBV12-4 and TRBJ1-4; there is no confident call for the D gene. The sequenced DNA is TGTGCCAGCGGGAGCAGCCTTAATGAAAGACTGTTTTTT. Its amino acids are CASGSSLNERLFF.